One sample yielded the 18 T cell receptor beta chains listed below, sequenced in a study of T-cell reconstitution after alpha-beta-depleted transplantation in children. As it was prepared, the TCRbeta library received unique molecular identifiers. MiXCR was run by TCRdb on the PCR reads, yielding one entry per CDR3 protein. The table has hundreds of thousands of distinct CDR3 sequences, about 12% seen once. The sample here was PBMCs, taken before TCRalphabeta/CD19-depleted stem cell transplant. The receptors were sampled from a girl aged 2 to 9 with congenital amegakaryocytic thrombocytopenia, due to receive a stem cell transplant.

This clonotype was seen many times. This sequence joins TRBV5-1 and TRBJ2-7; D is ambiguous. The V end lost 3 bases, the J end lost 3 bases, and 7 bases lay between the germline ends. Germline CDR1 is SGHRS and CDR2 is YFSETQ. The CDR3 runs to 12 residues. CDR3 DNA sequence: TGCGCCAGCAGCTCCACGTACTACGAGCAGTACTTC. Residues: CASSSTYYEQYF.

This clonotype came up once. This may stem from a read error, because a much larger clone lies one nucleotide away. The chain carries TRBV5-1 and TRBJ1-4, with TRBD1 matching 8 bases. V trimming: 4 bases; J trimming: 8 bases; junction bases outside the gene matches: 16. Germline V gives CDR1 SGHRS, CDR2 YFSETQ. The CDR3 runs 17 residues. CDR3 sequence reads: CASSPGEAAQGEEKLFF. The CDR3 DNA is TGCGCCAGCAGCCCGGGAGAGGCCGCACAGGGGGAAGAAAAACTGTTTTTT.

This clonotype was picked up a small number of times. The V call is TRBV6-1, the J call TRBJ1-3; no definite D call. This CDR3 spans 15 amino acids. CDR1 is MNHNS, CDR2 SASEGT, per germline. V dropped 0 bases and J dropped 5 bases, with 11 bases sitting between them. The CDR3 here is CASSEALTDRNTIYF. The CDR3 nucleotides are TGTGCCAGCAGTGAAGCGCTCACAGACCGAAACACCATATATTTT.

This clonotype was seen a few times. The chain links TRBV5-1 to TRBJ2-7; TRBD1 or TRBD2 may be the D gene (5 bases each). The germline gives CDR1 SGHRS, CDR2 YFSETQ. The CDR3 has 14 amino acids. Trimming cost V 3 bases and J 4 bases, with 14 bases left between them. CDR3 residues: CASSSPGRQYEQYF. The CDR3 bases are TGCGCCAGCAGCTCACCGGGACGGCAGTACGAGCAGTACTTC.

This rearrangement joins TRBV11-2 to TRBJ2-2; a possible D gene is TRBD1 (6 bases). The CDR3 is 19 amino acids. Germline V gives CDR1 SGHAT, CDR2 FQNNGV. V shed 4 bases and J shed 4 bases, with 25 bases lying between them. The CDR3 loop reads CASSSYYKRKQGSTGELFF. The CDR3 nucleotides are TGTGCCAGCAGCTCGTATTATAAGAGGAAACAGGGATCCACCGGGGAGCTGTTTTTT. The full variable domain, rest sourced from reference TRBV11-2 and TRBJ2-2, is EAGVAQSPRYKIIEKRQSVAFWCNPISGHATLYWYQQILGQGPKLLIQFQNNGVVDDSQLPKDRFSAERLKGVDSTLKIQPAKLEDSAVYLCASSSYYKRKQGSTGELFFGEGSRLTVL.

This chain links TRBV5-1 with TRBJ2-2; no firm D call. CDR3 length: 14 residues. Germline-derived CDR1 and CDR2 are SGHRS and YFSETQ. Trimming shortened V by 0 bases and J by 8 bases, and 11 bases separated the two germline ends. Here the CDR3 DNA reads TGCGCCAGCAGCTTGGGGAGTAGCCTGGGGGAGCTGTTTTTT. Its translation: CASSLGSSLGELFF.

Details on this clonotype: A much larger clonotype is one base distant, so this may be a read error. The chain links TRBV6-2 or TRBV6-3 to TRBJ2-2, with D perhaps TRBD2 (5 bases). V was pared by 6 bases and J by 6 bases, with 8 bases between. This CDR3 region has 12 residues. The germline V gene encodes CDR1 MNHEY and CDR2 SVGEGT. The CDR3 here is CASRGSPGELFF. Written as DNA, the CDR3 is TGTGCCAGCAGAGGGAGTCCCGGGGAGCTGTTTTTT.

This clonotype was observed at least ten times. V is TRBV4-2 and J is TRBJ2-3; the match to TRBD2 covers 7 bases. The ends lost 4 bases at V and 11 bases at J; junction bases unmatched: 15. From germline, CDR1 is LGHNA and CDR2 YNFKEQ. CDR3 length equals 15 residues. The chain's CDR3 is CASSLIREESPKQYF. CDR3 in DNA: TGTGCCAGCAGCCTTATTCGGGAGGAGAGCCCTAAGCAGTATTTT.

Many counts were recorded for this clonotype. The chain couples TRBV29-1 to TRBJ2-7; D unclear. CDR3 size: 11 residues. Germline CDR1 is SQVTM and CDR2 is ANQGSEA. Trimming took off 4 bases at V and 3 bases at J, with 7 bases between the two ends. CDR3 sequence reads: CSVAGRYEQYF. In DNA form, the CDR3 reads TGCAGCGTTGCCGGACGCTACGAGCAGTACTTC.

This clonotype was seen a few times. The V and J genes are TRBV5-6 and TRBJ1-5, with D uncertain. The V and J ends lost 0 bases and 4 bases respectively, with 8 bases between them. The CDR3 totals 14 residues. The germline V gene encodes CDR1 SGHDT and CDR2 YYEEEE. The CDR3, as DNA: TGTGCCAGCAGCTTGGGTAGCAGAAATCAGCCCCAGCATTTT. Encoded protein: CASSLGSRNQPQHF.

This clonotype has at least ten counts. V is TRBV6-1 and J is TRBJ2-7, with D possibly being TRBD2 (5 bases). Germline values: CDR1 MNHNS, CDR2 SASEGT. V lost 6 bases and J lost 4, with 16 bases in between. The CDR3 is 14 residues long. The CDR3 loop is CASSGEGGWYEQYF. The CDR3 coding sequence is TGTGCCAGCAGCGGGGAAGGCGGCTGGTACGAGCAGTACTTC.

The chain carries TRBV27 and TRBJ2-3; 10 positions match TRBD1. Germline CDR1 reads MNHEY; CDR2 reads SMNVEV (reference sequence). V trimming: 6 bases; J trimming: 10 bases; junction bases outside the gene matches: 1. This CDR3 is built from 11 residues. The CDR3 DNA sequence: TGTGCCAGCAGGGGGACAGGGGCGCAGTATTTT. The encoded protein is CASRGTGAQYF.

The CDR3 DNA reads as TGTGCCAGCAGCTTATTAGCAAACGAGCGGGATACGCAGTATTTT. As protein: CASSLLANERDTQYF. The V call is TRBV7-9, the J call TRBJ2-3; D is possibly TRBD2 (5 bases). Germline CDR1 SEHNR, CDR2 FQNEAQ (reference sequence). The CDR3 runs 15 residues. The V gene lost 2 bases and the J gene lost 6 bases, with 15 bases spanning the gap.

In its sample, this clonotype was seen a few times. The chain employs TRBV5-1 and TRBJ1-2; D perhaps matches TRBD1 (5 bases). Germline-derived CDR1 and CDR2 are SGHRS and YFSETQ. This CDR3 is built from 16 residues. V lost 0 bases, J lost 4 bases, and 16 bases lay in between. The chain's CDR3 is CASSLGRDGAFYGYTF. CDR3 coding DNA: TGCGCCAGCAGCTTGGGCCGGGACGGTGCCTTCTATGGCTACACCTTC.

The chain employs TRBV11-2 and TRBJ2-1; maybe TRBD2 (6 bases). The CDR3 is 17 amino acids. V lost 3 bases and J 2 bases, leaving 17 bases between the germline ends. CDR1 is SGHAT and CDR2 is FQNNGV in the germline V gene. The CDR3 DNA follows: TGTGCCAGCAGCTTCGTATCTAGCGTGCCGGCCTACAATGAGCAGTTCTTC. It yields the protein CASSFVSSVPAYNEQFF.

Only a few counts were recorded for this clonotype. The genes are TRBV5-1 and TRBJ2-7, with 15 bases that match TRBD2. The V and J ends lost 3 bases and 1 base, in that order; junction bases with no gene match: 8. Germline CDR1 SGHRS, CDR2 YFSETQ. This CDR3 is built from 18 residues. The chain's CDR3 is CASSWGLAGGLSSYEQYF. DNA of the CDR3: TGCGCCAGCAGCTGGGGACTAGCGGGAGGCCTCTCGTCCTACGAGCAGTACTTC.

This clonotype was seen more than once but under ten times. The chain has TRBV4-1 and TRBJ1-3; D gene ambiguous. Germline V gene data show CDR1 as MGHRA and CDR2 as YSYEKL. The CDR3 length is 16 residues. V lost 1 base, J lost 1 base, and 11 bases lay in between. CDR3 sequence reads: CASSQGLLGSGNTIYF. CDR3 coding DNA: TGCGCCAGCAGCCAAGGCCTCCTAGGGTCTGGAAACACCATATATTTT.

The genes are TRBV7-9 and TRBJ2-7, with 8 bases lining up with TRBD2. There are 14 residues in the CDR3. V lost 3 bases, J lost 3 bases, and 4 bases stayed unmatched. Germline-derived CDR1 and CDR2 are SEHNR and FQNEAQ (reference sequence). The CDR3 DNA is TGTGCCAGCAGCTTTCGGGAGGGATACTACGAGCAGTACTTC. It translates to CASSFREGYYEQYF. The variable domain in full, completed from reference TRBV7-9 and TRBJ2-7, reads DTGVSQNPRHKITKRGQNVTFRCDPISEHNRLYWYRQTLGQGPEFLTYFQNEAQLEKSRLLSDRFSAERPKGSFSTLEIQRTEQGDSAMYLCASSFREGYYEQYFGPGTRLTVT.